Presented here are 21 T cell receptor beta chains from one specimen sequenced in a study of OX40 agonist ivuxolimab in advanced cancers. Library preparation employed the immunoSEQ multiplex PCR assay. As stored in TCRdb, this immuneACCESS dataset retains in-frame rearrangements with V and J assigned. A fraction of the clones does not appear; measured against another copy, unresolved V genes explain less than half of the discrepancy, and the remainder lacks a known reason. In this sample the table shows approximately 15,000 clones, about 80% of which occur a single time. Roughly an eighth of the sample lies in the top ten. The sequences come from CD4+ or CD8+ T cells sorted from blood, collected in a trial of the OX40 agonist ivuxolimab. The receptors originated from an adult with an advanced solid tumor such as melanoma, head and neck, liver or kidney cancer.

The rearrangement uses TRBV30 and TRBJ2-5; tentatively, D is TRBD1 (5 bases). CDR1 GTSNPN and CDR2 SVGIG come from the germline V gene (reference sequence). The CDR3 spans 13 residues. The V gene lost 2 bases and the J gene lost 5 bases, with 12 bases spanning the gap. CDR3 sequence reads: CAWSYQGRETQYF. CDR3 coding DNA: TGTGCCTGGAGTTATCAGGGCCGGGAGACCCAGTACTTC.

The J gene is TRBJ2-2, the V gene TRBV7-9; D gene unclear. In germline, CDR1 is SEHNR, CDR2 FQNEAQ (reference sequence). The V and J ends lost 5 bases and 3 bases respectively, with 16 bases between them. The CDR3 covers 16 residues. The CDR3 is CASSPKTGQHTGELFF. The DNA of the CDR3 is TGTGCCAGCAGCCCGAAGACTGGCCAGCACACCGGGGAGCTGTTTTTT.

This rearrangement joins TRBV11-3 to TRBJ2-2; D gene uncertain. V was shortened by 9 bases and J by 5 bases, with 10 bases between the two germline ends. The CDR3 spans 12 residues. CDR1 and CDR2 (germline): SGHNT, YENEEA. The CDR3 DNA follows: TGTGCCAGTACCAACTTTACCGGGGAGCTGTTTTTT. Translated: CASTNFTGELFF.

V and J are TRBV4-2 and TRBJ2-6; D gene unclear. Per the germline V gene, CDR1 is LGHNA and CDR2 is YNFKEQ. The CDR3 sequence is 16 residues long. With 0 bases removed from V and 0 bases from J, the gap between germline ends came to 6 bases. In DNA form, the CDR3 reads TGTGCCAGCAGCCAAGAAGACGGCTCTGGGGCCAACGTCCTGACTTTC. Translated: CASSQEDGSGANVLTF.

The rearrangement uses TRBV19 and TRBJ2-5; 7 bases match TRBD1. The J call may be wrong; the DNA end is better matched by TRBJ2-7. CDR3 length: 12 residues. Germline CDR1 LNHDA, CDR2 SQIVND (reference sequence). The CDR3 region has the DNA TGTGCCAGTAGCCAACAGGGGTCCGAGCAGTACTTC. Protein sequence: CASSQQGSEQYF.

The DNA of the CDR3 is TGTGCCAGCAGTCGGAGACTAGCCTCAGAAAACATTCAGTACTTC. The encoded protein is CASSRRLASENIQYF. The chain combines TRBV28 with TRBJ2-4; TRBD2 agrees at 7 bases. This CDR3 has 15 amino acids. In germline, CDR1 is MDHEN, CDR2 SYDVKM. The trim removed 5 bases at V and 5 bases at J, leaving 9 bases unmatched.

The chain has TRBV2 and TRBJ2-5; 10 nucleotides agree with TRBD2. After removal of 2 bases from V and 5 bases from J, the junction contained 8 bases not matched to a gene. The length of the CDR3 is 16 residues. Germline V lookup: CDR1 SNHLY, CDR2 FYNNEI. The CDR3 DNA follows: TGTGCCAGCAGTGAAATCCTAGCGGGAGATCCGGAGACCCAGTACTTC. Residues: CASSEILAGDPETQYF.

CDR3 sequence (DNA): TGTGCCAGTGCAGGGGGTCACGAGCAGTACTTC. As protein: CASAGGHEQYF. The chain uses TRBV19 and TRBJ2-7, with 7 positions matching TRBD1. The CDR3 consists of 11 residues. The germline V gene has CDR1 LNHDA and CDR2 SQIVND (reference sequence). With V trimmed by 8 bases and J by 5 bases, 3 bases remained unmatched.

The V gene is TRBV9, the J gene TRBJ2-7, with 10 bases lining up with TRBD1. Germline V lookup: CDR1 SGDLS, CDR2 YYNGEE. Trimming at V came to 2 bases and at J to 0 bases, leaving 2 bases not matched to a gene. The CDR3 covers 15 residues. This CDR3 reads CASSVGQGNSYEQYF. The CDR3 DNA sequence: TGTGCCAGCAGCGTGGGACAGGGGAACTCCTACGAGCAGTACTTC.

The chain recombines TRBV7-9 with TRBJ2-7; D possibly corresponds to TRBD1 (6 bases). V lost 5 bases to trimming and J lost 3 bases, with 11 bases between them. CDR3 size: 13 residues. Germline CDR1 SEHNR, CDR2 FQNEAQ (reference sequence). For the CDR3, the DNA is TGTGCCAGCAGCGCAACAGGGTTCTACGAGCAGTACTTC. It translates to CASSATGFYEQYF. Variable domain in full (rest from reference TRBV7-9 and TRBJ2-7): DTGVSQNPRHKITKRGQNVTFRCDPISEHNRLYWYRQTLGQGPEFLTYFQNEAQLEKSRLLSDRFSAERPKGSFSTLEIQRTEQGDSAMYLCASSATGFYEQYFGPGTRLTVT.

This clone was counted only a few times. This chain uses TRBV10-3 with TRBJ2-7; 10 bases are a match to TRBD1. CDR1 and CDR2 from the germline V gene are ENHRY and SYGVKD. The CDR3 covers 18 residues. The V segment lost 5 bases and the J segment 1 base; nucleotides outside the gene matches: 14. The CDR3 DNA follows: TGTGCCATCAGTCCATTCGAAGTCGGGACAGGGGTTTCCTACGAGCAGTACTTC. Translated: CAISPFEVGTGVSYEQYF.

The chain joins TRBV4-1 to TRBJ2-7, with D perhaps matching TRBD2 (5 bases). V was clipped by 3 bases and J by 3 bases, with 18 bases between them. Per the germline V gene, CDR1 is MGHRA and CDR2 is YSYEKL. CDR3 size: 16 residues. The CDR3 loop is CASSQTHRDGYYEQYF. The CDR3 region has the DNA TGCGCCAGCAGCCAGACACATCGGGATGGCTACTACGAGCAGTACTTC.

The genes are TRBV29-1 and TRBJ1-1; 7 bases agree with TRBD1. Germline V lookup: CDR1 SQVTM, CDR2 ANQGSEA. This CDR3 spans 15 amino acids. J was trimmed by 0 bases and V by 5 bases; bases with no gene match: 9. CDR3 protein: CSVPTGVKLNTEAFF. Written as DNA, the CDR3 is TGCAGCGTTCCTACAGGGGTCAAACTGAACACTGAAGCTTTCTTT. The whole variable domain, remainder taken from reference TRBV29-1 and TRBJ1-1, is SAVISQKPSRDICQRGTSLTIQCQVDSQVTMMFWYRQQPGQSLTLIATANQGSEATYESGFVIDKFPISRPNLTFSTLTVSNMSPEDSSIYLCSVPTGVKLNTEAFFGQGTRLTVV.

The J gene is TRBJ2-1, the V gene TRBV28; possibly TRBD1 or TRBD2 for D (6 bases each). The germline CDR1 and CDR2 sequences are MDHEN and SYDVKM. Trimming pared 9 bases from V and 0 bases from J, leaving 18 bases between. This CDR3 has 16 residues. In DNA form, the CDR3 reads TGTGCCAGTTCCGGGGGCGACTTTGGCTCCTACAATGAGCAGTTCTTC. This gives the protein CASSGGDFGSYNEQFF. The full variable domain, completed using reference TRBV28 and TRBJ2-1, is DVKVTQSSRYLVKRTGEKVFLECVQDMDHENMFWYRQDPGLGLRLIYFSYDVKMKEKGDIPEGYSVSREKKERFSLILESASTNQTSMYLCASSGGDFGSYNEQFFGPGTRLTVL.

The rearrangement links TRBV7-9 to TRBJ2-3; D is unresolved. Trimming took 1 base from V and 5 from J, leaving 13 bases between them. The germline V gene has CDR1 SEHNR and CDR2 FQNEAQ (reference sequence). This CDR3 region has 15 residues. The CDR3 sequence is CASSLVGRFEDTQYF. The CDR3 nucleotides are TGTGCCAGCAGCTTAGTGGGCAGGTTCGAAGATACGCAGTATTTT.

The genes are TRBV18 and TRBJ2-5, with 8 bases fitting TRBD2. The CDR3 has 17 amino acids. The V segment lost 0 bases and the J segment 1 base; nucleotides outside the gene matches: 7. Germline CDR1 is KGHSH and CDR2 is LQKENI. CDR3 residues: CASSPPSIAGTQETQYF. The CDR3 DNA sequence: TGTGCCAGCTCACCACCTTCGATAGCGGGAACCCAAGAGACCCAGTACTTC.

The V call is TRBV28, the J call TRBJ2-3, with D perhaps TRBD2 (5 bases). Trimming took 4 bases from V and 2 from J, leaving 19 bases between them. CDR3 length: 17 residues. Germline CDR1 is MDHEN and CDR2 is SYDVKM. The CDR3 sequence: CASSSPHTTGFTDTQYF. The DNA for the CDR3 is TGTGCCAGCAGTTCCCCTCACACGACGGGATTCACAGATACGCAGTATTTT.

The chain couples TRBV7-2 to TRBJ2-5, with D maybe TRBD2 (5 bases). Germline V gives CDR1 SGHTA, CDR2 FQGNSA. The CDR3 spans 15 residues. V was clipped by 5 bases and J by 5 bases, with 18 bases between them. CDR3 coding DNA: TGTGCCAGCAGCCGGGTCCCGCTCGGGGTGGAGACCCAGTACTTC. Protein: CASSRVPLGVETQYF.

This chain connects TRBV6-6 to TRBJ1-2; D gene ambiguous. This CDR3 is built from 11 residues. Germline CDR1 reads MNHNY; CDR2 reads SVGAGI (reference sequence). V lost 10 bases to trimming and J lost 8 bases, with 14 bases between them. CDR3 sequence: CATHIARGYTF. CDR3 DNA: TGTGCCACCCATATAGCCCGGGGCTACACCTTC.

The chain is built from TRBV4-3 and TRBJ2-2, with 7 bases aligning to TRBD1. V lost 3 bases, J lost 9 bases, and 10 bases stayed unmatched. The CDR3 consists of 15 residues. Germline V gene lookup returns CDR1 LGHNA and CDR2 YSLEER. This chain's CDR3 is CASSQSLGTARELFF. The DNA for the CDR3 is TGCGCCAGCAGCCAGAGCCTTGGGACAGCCCGGGAGCTGTTTTTT.

V is TRBV7-9 and J is TRBJ2-7, with D perhaps matching TRBD1 (5 bases). The CDR3 runs 12 residues. Germline V gene lookup returns CDR1 SEHNR and CDR2 FQNEAQ (reference sequence). Trimming pared 1 base from V and 6 bases from J, leaving 7 bases between. The CDR3 here is CASSLEGVEQYF. DNA of the CDR3: TGTGCCAGCAGCTTAGAAGGGGTCGAGCAGTACTTC.